This T cell receptor (beta chain) was identified during a study of shared clonotypes between healthy human individuals (dated by TCRdb to about 2020). Concerning the study at large: The cohort included three men and a couple of women between 18 and 49 years of age. For each donor, three plates each were used for CD4 naive and CD4 memory, two plates were used for CD8 naive, and one plate was used for CD8 memory. Blood TCR repertoires of five healthy adults were deeply sequenced to estimate repertoire size and the extent of clonotype sharing between individuals. Libraries were prepared and TCR repertoires were sequenced by different laboratories using diverse techniques, in order to increase sequencing depth and limit assay-specific biases. Leukapheresis yielded between about 0.85 and 10 billion PBMCs per donor.

Here is what the overall study found, with its caveats: Sampling was restricted to blood, and TCR repertoires in tissues likely differ from the TCR repertoires found in blood. Clonotypes shared by all four sorted-subset donors showed higher generation probabilities than non-shared clonotypes. Incomplete sequencing was indicated by rarefaction of sorted-subset datasets, despite the large sequencing depth. When four donors were compared, the shared fraction of clonotypes was about 5% for naive CD4, over 3% for naive CD8, 2.3% for memory CD4, and roughly 0.4% for memory CD8. Pairwise subsampling indicated that sequencing depth was expected to affect the degree of clonotype sharing among donors. Because the study included only a small number of donors, the genetic and exposure-history diversity represented was limited. Naive subsets generally had larger estimated clonotype richness than memory subsets did.

Healthy HIV-negative adults with no recently reported acute infections or vaccinations were included as donors. All donors were Caucasian adults living in Nashville, Tennessee, USA. CD4+ T cells were enriched by magnetic negative selection; naive cells were then positively selected on CD45RA, and the negative fraction formed the memory subset. Blood was obtained by leukapheresis, after which PBMCs were separated by Ficoll-Histopaque density gradient centrifugation and cryopreserved in liquid nitrogen vapor phase. Analytical flow cytometry was used to check the purity and quantity of each magnetically sorted T cell population. From each sorted fraction, genomic DNA was isolated and quantified by UV absorbance on a Nanodrop 2000c. Using the deep immunoSEQ assay, multiplex PCR amplified TCR CDR3 regions from genomic DNA. For each cell subset, the extracted genomic DNA was distributed evenly across all wells of several immunoSEQ 96-well plates, and each plate served as one replicate. For sorted subsets, each replicate PCR was loaded with approximately 0.2 ug genomic DNA, equivalent to 25,000 to 35,000 T cell genomes. The purified libraries were quantified using a Qubit 3.0 fluorometer, sized with a Bioanalyzer 2100, and then quantified again using the KAPA Library Quantification kit. Each immunoSEQ 96-well plate was sequenced on its own single-read 150-cycle Illumina NextSeq 550 flow cell. In the paper's pipeline: Because the immunoSEQ output included only junctional sequences and no quality scores, the filtering could not be the same as the filtering used for full-length reads. To assign V/J genes and CDR3, sequences were annotated against IMGT germline references using PyIR, a Python wrapper for IgBLAST v1.9. Any read was removed if the V/J assignment was weak (E-value above 1e-6), the CDR3 was missing, or the read contained stop codons, out-of-frame junctions, or ambiguous translated residues. V3J clonotypes were defined as sequences sharing the same inferred V gene, J gene, and CDR3 amino acid sequence. To compute the percentage overlap between repertoires, the number of shared unique clonotypes was divided by the size of the smaller repertoire. Repertoire richness was assessed with RTK rarefaction, the Chao1 estimator, and Recon v2.1 estimates of unobserved clonotypes. OLGA was used to compute generation probabilities for all TCRbeta clonotypes that the gDNA method yielded from a handful of donors. Here the immuneACCESS table is served through TCRdb, limited to in-frame sequences with V and J called. Missing clones are a known gap in these copies; in checked studies unresolved V genes cover under half, and the rest lacks a known reason. The DNA gave D and trimming, while V, J and clone size come from that table. The sample includes some 1,600,000 clones, with 98% observed a single time. The ten biggest clones cover roughly 0.4% of the sample.

In the germline V gene, CDR1 corresponds to KGHSH and CDR2 to LQKENI. The CDR3 has 15 amino acids, counting the end cysteine and phenylalanine. The entry retains the CDR3 DNA only, 45 bases that are in frame from base 1. V is shortened by 0 bases, J by 4 bases, and the region joining them spans 7 bases. On this clone itself: Its binding antigen is unknown. No clone much larger than this one lies a single base away; base qualities are absent. This same CDR3 is encoded by further DNA sequences in the sample.

This receptor was identified in a man younger than 40 in good health. Sequencing input: naive CD4+ T cells sorted from blood. Read against the paper, the sample's cell subset or site label means: CD45RA+ positively selected. The chain couples TRBV18 to TRBJ2-6, with TRBD2 as a weak D call on 5 bases. The CDR3 is CASSPPRAGANVLTF. The DNA sequence is TGTGCCAGCTCACCACCGAGGGCAGGGGCCAACGTCCTGACTTTC.